This T cell receptor (beta chain) derives from a study of blood T cell repertoires in COVID-19. The germline V and J ends were trimmed by 4 bases and 7 bases, with 14 bases remaining between them. The CDR3 is made up of 14 amino acids. Per germline, CDR1 SGHTA and CDR2 FQGTGA. This table comes from immunoSEQ multiplex PCR, and its TCRdb copy is limited to in-frame clones, with some not included. Here the sample spans around 110,000 clones, about 80% being singletons. V is TRBV7-3 and J is TRBJ2-1, with TRBD2 as a possible D gene (6 bases). The origin of this receptor is an older man with active or convalescent COVID-19. Sequencing was done on a sample of peripheral blood. CDR3 bases: TGTGCCAGCAGCTCCGACGGGGGTAGGAATGAGCAGTTCTTC. Its translation is CASSSDGGRNEQFF. The full variable domain, rest sourced from reference TRBV7-3 and TRBJ2-1, is GAGVSQTPSNKVTEKGKYVELRCDPISGHTALYWYRQSLGQGPEFLIYFQGTGAADDSGLPNDRFFAVRPEGSVSTLKIQRTERGDSAVYLCASSSDGGRNEQFFGPGTRLTVL.